What follows are 25 T cell receptor beta chains derived from one specimen sequenced in a study of CXCR3-negative and CXCR3-positive naive CD8 T cells. Study results and limitations: Naive CXCR3-positive cells had TRB CDR3s more hydrophobic than those of CXCR3-negative naive cells.

Libraries were UMI-labeled 5' RACE TRB cDNA. TCRdb derives one entry per CDR3 protein from the 5' RACE reads, leaving out DNA. The sample table includes 50,000 to 65,000 distinct CDR3 sequences. Antigens of these TCRs are unknown. The sample was naive CXCR3+ CD8+ T cells from blood. Subset described: CD45RO-CCR7+CD27+CD95- naive CD8+ T cells expressing CXCR3 (TNR3+). These receptors all come from a human donor in good health. Some clones in this sample may be carry-over from other donors' samples.

The CDR3 here is CASRGQSTGELFF. This rearrangement joins TRBV19 to TRBJ2-2; absent DNA, TCRdb's TRBD1 call cannot be checked. Germline V gives CDR1 LNHDA, CDR2 SQIVND (reference sequence). The CDR3 totals 13 residues.

The chain joins TRBV20-1 to TRBJ1-6. The CDR3 is 14 amino acids. CDR1 DFQATT and CDR2 SNEGSKA come from the germline V gene (reference sequence). CDR3 region: CSARDMETNSPLHF.

The V gene is TRBV29-1, the J gene TRBJ2-7; without DNA, the TCRdb call of TRBD1 cannot be checked. Germline lookup yields CDR1 SQVTM and CDR2 ANQGSEA. The CDR3 runs to 12 residues. CDR3 in amino acids: CSVDPGNYEQYF.

This chain connects TRBV7-3 to TRBJ2-2; there is no DNA to check the TCRdb D call of TRBD1. CDR1 and CDR2 from the germline V gene are SGHTA and FQGTGA. The CDR3 covers 12 residues. The CDR3 sequence is CASGSPTGELFF.

The chain employs TRBV7-7 and TRBJ2-3; TCRdb gives TRBD2 as the D gene, but with no DNA this cannot be confirmed. Per the germline V gene, CDR1 is SSHAT and CDR2 is FNYEAQ (reference sequence). The CDR3 is 15 residues long. This CDR3 reads CASSLRAGRTDTQYF.

This rearrangement joins TRBV7-9 to TRBJ2-2. The CDR3 sequence is 12 residues long. Per the germline V gene, CDR1 is SEHNR and CDR2 is FQNEAQ (reference sequence). CDR3: CASSRMAGELFF.

This sequence joins TRBV20-1 and TRBJ2-7; there is no DNA to check the TCRdb D call of TRBD1. Germline V CDR1 and CDR2: DFQATT, SNEGSKA (reference sequence). The CDR3 totals 15 residues. The CDR3 loop reads CSASLEGVPAYEQYF.

V usage is TRBV4-1 and J usage is TRBJ2-2; with no DNA, the TCRdb D assignment of TRBD1 cannot be verified. CDR3 length: 16 amino acids. Per germline, CDR1 MGHRA and CDR2 YSYEKL. CDR3 protein: CASSLAGRKGTGELFF.

V usage is TRBV12-3 or TRBV12-4 and J usage is TRBJ2-3; the D gene TCRdb calls, TRBD2, cannot be checked with no DNA. CDR3 size: 14 residues. CDR3 loop: CASSFLAETDTQYF.

J is TRBJ1-4 and V is TRBV28; TCRdb's D call, TRBD1, is unchecked because there is no DNA. CDR3 length: 16 residues. Germline V gives CDR1 MDHEN, CDR2 SYDVKM. This CDR3 reads CASSLYVGGTNEKLFF.

This chain's CDR3 is CASSYGHSYEQYF. This chain joins TRBV6-6 and TRBJ2-7; there is no DNA to check the TCRdb D call of TRBD1. This CDR3 region has 13 residues. Germline CDR1 reads MNHNY; CDR2 reads SVGAGI (reference sequence).

This chain links TRBV29-1 with TRBJ1-2; as DNA is missing, the TRBD1 call by TCRdb cannot be tested. This CDR3 spans 13 amino acids. Germline CDR1 and CDR2: SQVTM and ANQGSEA. CDR3 amino acids: CSVESGVGYGYTF.

CDR3 sequence: CASSWALLYNEQFF. This chain connects TRBV7-9 to TRBJ2-1. Germline lookup yields CDR1 SEHNR and CDR2 FQNEAQ (reference sequence). The CDR3 has 14 residues.

This chain uses TRBV19 with TRBJ1-1; no DNA is available, so the TRBD1 call from TCRdb remains unchecked. The length of the CDR3 is 15 residues. CDR1 and CDR2 from the germline V gene are LNHDA and SQIVND (reference sequence). This CDR3 reads CASSIAWEDRTEAFF.

The chain carries TRBV11-2 and TRBJ2-7; with no DNA, the TCRdb D assignment of TRBD1 cannot be verified. The CDR3 runs to 14 residues. Germline V gene sequence: CDR1 SGHAT, CDR2 FQNNGV. The CDR3 reads CASSFSRVPYEQYF.

The genes are TRBV27 and TRBJ2-5; with no DNA, the TCRdb D assignment of TRBD2 cannot be verified. The CDR3 is made up of 16 amino acids. CDR1 and CDR2 (germline): MNHEY, SMNVEV (reference sequence). The CDR3 is CASSLFAGGSQETQNF.

The rearrangement joins TRBV15 to TRBJ1-4; TCRdb reports TRBD1, a call that lacks DNA to check it against. The V gene's germline CDR1 is LNHNV and CDR2 YYDKDF (reference sequence). This CDR3 spans 16 amino acids. CDR3 region: CATSKQGVSTNEKLFF.

The chain combines TRBV9 with TRBJ2-7; TCRdb reports TRBD1, a call that lacks DNA to check it against. The CDR3 has 13 amino acids. CDR1 and CDR2 (germline): SGDLS, YYNGEE. The CDR3 is CASSPGKVYEQYF. The full variable domain, completed using reference TRBV9 and TRBJ2-7, is DSGVTQTPKHLITATGQRVTLRCSPRSGDLSVYWYQQSLDQGLQFLIQYYNGEERAKGNILERFSAQQFPDLHSELNLSSLELGDSALYFCASSPGKVYEQYFGPGTRLTVT.

The chain couples TRBV20-1 to TRBJ2-5; the TRBD1 assignment by TCRdb is unverifiable without DNA. The germline V gene encodes CDR1 DFQATT and CDR2 SNEGSKA (reference sequence). This CDR3 is 15 amino acids long. CDR3 loop: CSARDRDRGQETQYF.

The chain links TRBV29-1 to TRBJ1-2; TCRdb proposes TRBD1, but this gene call is untestable without DNA. Germline assignment: CDR1 SQVTM and CDR2 ANQGSEA. The length of the CDR3 is 13 residues. The CDR3: CSVPGQGIGGYTF.

The chain carries TRBV10-2 and TRBJ2-5. The CDR3 spans 16 residues. Germline-derived CDR1 and CDR2 are WSHSY and SAAADI. This CDR3 is CASAAYLQVPLGTQYF.

The rearrangement joins TRBV19 to TRBJ2-1. The CDR3 runs to 12 residues. Germline loops: CDR1 LNHDA, CDR2 SQIVND (reference sequence). The CDR3 is CASSPSTVSQFF.

CDR3 sequence: CASSQDGAGVAEAFF. The V and J genes are TRBV4-3 and TRBJ1-1; TCRdb proposes TRBD1, but this gene call is untestable without DNA. The CDR3 loop spans 15 amino acids. Germline assignment: CDR1 LGHNA and CDR2 YSLEER.

V usage is TRBV5-6 and J usage is TRBJ2-1. The CDR3 spans 14 residues. Germline assignment: CDR1 SGHDT and CDR2 YYEEEE. This CDR3 is CASSLDSPRNEQFF.

The rearrangement joins TRBV5-1 to TRBJ2-1. CDR1 is SGHRS, CDR2 YFSETQ, per germline. The CDR3 has 16 residues. CDR3 region: CASSLNTASSYNEQFF.